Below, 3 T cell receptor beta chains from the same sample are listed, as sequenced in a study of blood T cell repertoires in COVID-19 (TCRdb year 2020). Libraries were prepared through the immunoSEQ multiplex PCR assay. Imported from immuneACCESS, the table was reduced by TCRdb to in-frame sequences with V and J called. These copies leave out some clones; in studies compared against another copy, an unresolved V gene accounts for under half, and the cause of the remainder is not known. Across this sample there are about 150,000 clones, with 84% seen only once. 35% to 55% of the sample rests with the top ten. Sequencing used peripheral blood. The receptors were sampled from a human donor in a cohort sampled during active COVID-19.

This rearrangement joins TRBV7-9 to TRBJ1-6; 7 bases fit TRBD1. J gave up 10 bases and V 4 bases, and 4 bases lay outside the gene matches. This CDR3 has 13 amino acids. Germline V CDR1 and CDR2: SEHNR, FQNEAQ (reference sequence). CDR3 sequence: CASSSGQESPLHF. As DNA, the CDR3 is TGTGCCAGCAGCTCCGGACAGGAATCACCCCTCCACTTT.

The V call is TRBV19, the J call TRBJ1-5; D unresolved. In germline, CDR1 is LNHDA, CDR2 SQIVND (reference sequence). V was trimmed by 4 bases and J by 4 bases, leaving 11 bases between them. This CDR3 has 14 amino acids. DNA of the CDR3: TGTGCCAGTAGTAGGGCAGATCTAAATCAGCCCCAGCATTTT. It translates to CASSRADLNQPQHF.

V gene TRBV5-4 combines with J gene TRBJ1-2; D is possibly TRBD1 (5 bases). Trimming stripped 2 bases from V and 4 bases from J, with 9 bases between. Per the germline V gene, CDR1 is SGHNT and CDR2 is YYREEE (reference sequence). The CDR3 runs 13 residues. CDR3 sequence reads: CASSFQGGYGYTF. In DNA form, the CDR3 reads TGTGCCAGCAGCTTTCAGGGAGGCTATGGCTACACCTTC.